This TCR beta chain was recovered during a study of human T cells and chemical hapten exposure. Study overall: Diphenylcyclopropenone was administered weekly to the scalp of patients throughout the roughly 25-week study.

TCRdb re-analysed the RACE reads in MiXCR, keeping a single row per CDR3 protein. The data hold 350,000 or so distinct CDR3 sequences, with under 8% observed a single time. Concerning this clonotype itself: As yet, its antigen is unknown.

CDR3 length equals 16 residues. Trimming removed 3 bases from V and 2 bases from J; junction bases left unmatched: 4. The germline V gene has CDR1 ENHRY and CDR2 SYGVKD. Time point denoted: patch test 1, 2 weeks after DPC sensitization. Treatment here: therapeutic diphenylcyclopropenone sensitization with weekly scalp DPC. The starting material, unfractionated whole blood, was used for total RNA extraction. Findings and limits, study-wide: PT1 expanded TCR numbers rose with patch test score.

Sequences were derived from whole blood, sampled in connection with sensitization to the hapten diphenylcyclopropenone (DPC). The clonotype comes from a woman in her late teens or twenties with alopecia areata. Some clones in this sample may be carry-over from other donors' samples. V usage is TRBV10-3 and J usage is TRBJ2-3; 11 bases line up with TRBD2. This CDR3 is CAISDGTSGNTDTQYF. The DNA of the CDR3 is TGTGCCATCAGTGATGGGACTAGCGGCAACACAGATACGCAGTATTTT.